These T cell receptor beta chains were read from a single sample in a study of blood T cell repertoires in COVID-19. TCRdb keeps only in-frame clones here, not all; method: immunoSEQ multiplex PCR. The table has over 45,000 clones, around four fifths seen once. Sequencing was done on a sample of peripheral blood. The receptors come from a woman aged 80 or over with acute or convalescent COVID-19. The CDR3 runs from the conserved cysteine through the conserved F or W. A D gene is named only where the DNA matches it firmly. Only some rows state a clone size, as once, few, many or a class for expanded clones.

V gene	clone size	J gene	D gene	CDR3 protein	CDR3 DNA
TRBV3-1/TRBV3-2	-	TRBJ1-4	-	CASRRGEKLFF	TGTGCCAGCAGAAGGGGTGAAAAACTGTTTTTT
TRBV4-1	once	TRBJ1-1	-	CASSQERLVKGTRAFF	TGCGCCAGCAGCCAAGAAAGGCTAGTAAAGGGGACAAGGGCTTTCTTT
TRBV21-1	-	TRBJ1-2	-	CASSNGSSEGTGSNYGYTF	TGTGCCAGCAGCAACGGCTCAAGCGAGGGGACAGGAAGTAACTATGGCTACACCTTC
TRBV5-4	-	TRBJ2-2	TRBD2	CASSPGLAGAGELFF	TGTGCCAGCAGCCCCGGACTAGCGGGGGCCGGGGAGCTGTTTTTT
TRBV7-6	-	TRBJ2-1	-	CASSPSALSTVSNEQFF	TGTGCCAGCAGCCCCTCTGCACTTTCGACAGTCAGTAATGAGCAGTTCTTC
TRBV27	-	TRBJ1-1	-	CASSLGLPNTEAFF	TGTGCCAGCAGTTTAGGACTTCCCAACACTGAAGCTTTCTTT
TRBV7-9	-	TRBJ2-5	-	CASSDRTAQETQYF	TGTGCCAGCAGCGACCGGACAGCCCAAGAGACCCAGTACTTC
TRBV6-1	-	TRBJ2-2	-	CASSERGLIRSGELFF	TGTGCCAGCAGTGAAAGGGGGTTAATTCGGTCCGGGGAGCTGTTTTTT
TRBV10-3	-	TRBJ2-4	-	CAISISNKNIQYF	TGTGCCATCAGCATCAGTAATAAAAACATTCAGTACTTC
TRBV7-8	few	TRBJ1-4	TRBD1	CASSLVTGGNEKLFF	TGTGCCAGCAGCTTAGTGACAGGGGGGAATGAAAAACTGTTTTTT
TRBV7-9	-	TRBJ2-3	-	CASSPALASTDTQYF	TGTGCCAGCAGCCCGGCCCTAGCTAGCACAGATACGCAGTATTTT
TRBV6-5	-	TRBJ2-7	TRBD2	CASSFTRLAGAYEQYF	TGTGCCAGCAGTTTCACTCGACTAGCGGGGGCCTACGAGCAGTACTTC
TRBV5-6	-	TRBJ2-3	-	CASSFDGQPTDTQYF	TGTGCCAGCAGCTTCGACGGACAACCCACAGATACGCAGTATTTT
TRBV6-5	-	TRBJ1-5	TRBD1	CASNTQGYQPQHF	TGTGCCAGCAATACACAGGGGTATCAGCCCCAGCATTTT
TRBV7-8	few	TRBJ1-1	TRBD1	CASSLAGTGSMNTEAFF	TGTGCCAGCAGCTTAGCCGGGACAGGGTCCATGAACACTGAAGCTTTCTTT
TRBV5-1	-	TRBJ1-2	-	CASSLASVDNYGYTF	TGCGCCAGCAGCTTGGCCAGCGTCGATAACTATGGCTACACCTTC
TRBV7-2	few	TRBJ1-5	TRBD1	CASGRQGTSNQPQHF	TGTGCCAGCGGACGACAGGGGACTAGCAATCAGCCCCAGCATTTT
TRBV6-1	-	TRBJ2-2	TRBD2	CASSGQGLAGTGELFF	TGTGCCAGCAGTGGCCAGGGACTAGCAGGCACCGGGGAGCTGTTTTTT
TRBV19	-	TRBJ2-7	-	CASSPRVQGGGEQYF	TGTGCCAGTAGTCCAAGGGTGCAGGGGGGCGGCGAGCAGTACTTC
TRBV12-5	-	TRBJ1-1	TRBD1	CASGPDRGVVHLTEAFF	TGTGCTAGTGGGCCGGACAGGGGTGTGGTCCACCTCACTGAAGCTTTCTTT
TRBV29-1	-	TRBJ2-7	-	CSVSGFEAEQYF	TGCAGCGTTAGCGGGTTCGAGGCCGAGCAGTACTTC
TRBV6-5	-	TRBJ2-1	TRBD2	CASLSGGSSYNEQFF	TGTGCCAGCCTTAGCGGGGGGAGCTCCTACAATGAGCAGTTCTTC
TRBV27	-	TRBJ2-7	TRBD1	CASSGQGLEQYF	TGTGCCAGCAGTGGACAGGGGCTCGAGCAGTACTTC
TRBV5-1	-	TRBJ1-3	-	CASSLEGRMSGNTIYF	TGCGCCAGCAGCTTGGAAGGCAGGATGTCTGGAAACACCATATATTTT
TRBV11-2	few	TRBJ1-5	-	CASSLDRDQPQHF	TGTGCCAGCAGCTTAGATCGGGATCAGCCCCAGCATTTT
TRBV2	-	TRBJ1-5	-	CASSRQELSNQPQHF	TGTGCCAGCAGTCGACAGGAATTGAGCAATCAGCCCCAGCATTTT
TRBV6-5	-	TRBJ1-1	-	CASSYLGRDREAFF	TGTGCCAGCAGCTACCTGGGGAGGGACCGTGAAGCTTTCTTT
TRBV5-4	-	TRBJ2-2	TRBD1	CASSKGQQTANTGELFF	TGTGCCAGCAGCAAGGGACAGCAGACCGCGAACACCGGGGAGCTGTTTTTT
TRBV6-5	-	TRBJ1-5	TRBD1	CASSWTGGVNQPQHF	TGTGCCAGCAGTTGGACAGGGGGTGTTAATCAGCCCCAGCATTTT
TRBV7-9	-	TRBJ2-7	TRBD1	CATNLAGTGGEEQYF	TGTGCCACAAATTTGGCAGGGACAGGGGGCGAAGAGCAGTACTTC
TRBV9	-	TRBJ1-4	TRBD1	CASSVLQGAGDEKLFF	TGTGCCAGCAGCGTACTTCAGGGGGCAGGAGATGAAAAACTGTTTTTT
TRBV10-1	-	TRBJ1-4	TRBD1	CASPRRDSANEKLFF	TGCGCCAGCCCGAGGCGGGACAGCGCTAATGAAAAACTGTTTTTT
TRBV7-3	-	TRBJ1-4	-	CASSFQGTNEKLFF	TGTGCCAGCAGCTTCCAGGGTACTAATGAAAAACTGTTTTTT
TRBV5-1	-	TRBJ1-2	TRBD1	CASSLVVTGGAYGYTF	TGCGCCAGCAGCTTGGTGGTTACAGGGGGCGCTTATGGCTACACCTTC
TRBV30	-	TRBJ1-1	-	CAWSTDGETEAFF	TGTGCCTGGAGTACCGACGGGGAAACTGAAGCTTTCTTT
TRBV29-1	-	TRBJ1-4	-	CSVAATSTNEKLFF	TGCAGCGTTGCCGCCACTTCAACTAATGAAAAACTGTTTTTT
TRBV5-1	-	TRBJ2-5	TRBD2	CASSLNGGLGETQYF	TGCGCCAGCAGCTTGAATGGGGGACTAGGCGAGACCCAGTACTTC
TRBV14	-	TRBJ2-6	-	CASSQAAGANVLTF	TGTGCCAGCAGCCAAGCCGCTGGGGCCAACGTCCTGACTTTC
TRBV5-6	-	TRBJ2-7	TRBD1	CASSLAWTGIGNYEQYF	TGTGCCAGCAGCTTGGCGTGGACAGGGATAGGCAACTACGAGCAGTACTTC
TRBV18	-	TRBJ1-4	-	CASSPGRGADEKLFF	TGTGCCAGCTCACCGGGACGGGGGGCAGATGAAAAACTGTTTTTT
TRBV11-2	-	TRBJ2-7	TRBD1	CASSHRQGVNEQYF	TGTGCCAGCAGCCACAGACAGGGGGTAAACGAGCAGTACTTC
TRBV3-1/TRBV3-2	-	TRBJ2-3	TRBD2	CASSPRATGGGGIGTDTQYF	TGTGCCAGCAGCCCCAGGGCAACTGGCGGGGGAGGGATCGGCACAGATACGCAGTATTTT
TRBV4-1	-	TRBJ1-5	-	CASSQEGDSGNQPQHF	TGCGCCAGCAGCCAAGAAGGCGACAGCGGCAATCAGCCCCAGCATTTT
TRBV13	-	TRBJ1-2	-	CASSLGRDGYTF	TGTGCCAGCAGCTTAGGCCGGGATGGCTACACCTTC
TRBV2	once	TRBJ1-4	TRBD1	CASSTRDRGNEKLFF	TGTGCCAGCAGTACCCGGGACAGGGGTAATGAAAAACTGTTTTTT
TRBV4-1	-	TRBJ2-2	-	CASSPGTGELFF	TGCGCCAGCAGCCCAGGGACCGGGGAGCTGTTTTTT